The source of this TCR beta chain is a study of T cells after yellow fever vaccination. Across the whole study: With SMART-Seq v4 Ultra Low Input, the fractions containing low cell numbers were prepared.

The CDR3 contains 12 residues. From germline, CDR1 is MNHEY and CDR2 SMNVEV (reference sequence). TCRdb analysed the 5' RACE reads with MiXCR anew, one entry per CDR3 protein. The sample includes a few hundred thousand distinct CDR3 sequences, 18% of them seen just once. On this clonotype itself: Relative to the germline gene, one junction end is altered; a read error may explain this.

The starting material was PBMCs, obtained before the yellow fever booster vaccination. The chain couples TRBV27 to TRBJ1-1; D gene ambiguous. This TCR derives from a man aged 18 to 29 who received the YFV17D yellow fever vaccine. The CDR3 DNA sequence: TGCACCAGCAGTTTGGGGAACACTGAAGCTTTCTTT. Amino acid sequence: CTSSLGNTEAFF.